Listed here are 20 T cell receptor beta chains from one sample, sequenced in a study of blood T cell repertoires in COVID-19 (dated by TCRdb to 2018 to 2020). The library relied on the immunoSEQ multiplex PCR assay. TCRdb retrieved this table from immuneACCESS and kept in-frame rearrangements only. Not all clones are present; in checked studies, unresolved V genes account for under half, and no reason is known for the remainder. Within this sample are about 240,000 clones, with over 75% of them counted one time only. Of the sample, approximately 2% is held by the ten largest clones. Sample: peripheral blood. The origin of the receptors is a man under 40 who had recovered from COVID-19.

The rearrangement uses TRBV5-1 and TRBJ2-3, with 9 nucleotides matching TRBD2. The CDR3 is made up of 15 amino acids. The V segment lost 7 bases and the J segment 1 base; nucleotides outside the gene matches: 7. CDR1 and CDR2 (germline): SGHRS, YFSETQ. Written as DNA, the CDR3 is TGCGCCAGCTCCCCGGAGCGGGGGGGCACAGATACGCAGTATTTT. Translating it yields CASSPERGGTDTQYF.

This clone was observed a single time. The J gene is TRBJ2-3, the V gene TRBV6-2 or TRBV6-3; a possible D gene is TRBD2 (6 bases). This CDR3 is 16 amino acids long. V was shortened by 3 bases and J by 2 bases, with 15 bases between the two germline ends. The germline CDR1 and CDR2 sequences are MNHEY and SVGEGT. The CDR3 is CASSYRRGLDTDTQYF. CDR3 nucleotides: TGTGCCAGCAGTTATCGTCGGGGGTTGGACACAGATACGCAGTATTTT.

J is TRBJ1-2 and V is TRBV4-1; TRBD1 is a possible D gene (6 bases). The ends were cut back, 4 bases at V and 4 bases at J, with 13 bases in the middle. The CDR3 has 14 amino acids. The V gene's germline CDR1 is MGHRA and CDR2 YSYEKL. The CDR3 here is CASSPPGQSYGYTF. CDR3 bases: TGCGCCAGCAGCCCCCCCGGACAGAGCTATGGCTACACCTTC.

The V gene is TRBV2, the J gene TRBJ1-4; TRBD1 matches 9 bases. Germline trimming cut 7 bases from V and 6 bases from J; bases unmatched to any gene: 18. Germline loops: CDR1 SNHLY, CDR2 FYNNEI. This CDR3 contains 18 residues. The CDR3 nucleotides read TGTGCCAGCAACGCCCATCGGACAGGGGAAAGTGTTTATGAAAAACTGTTTTTT. This sequence encodes CASNAHRTGESVYEKLFF. Full variable domain (outside the CDR3, taken from reference TRBV2 and TRBJ1-4): EPEVTQTPSHQVTQMGQEVILRCVPISNHLYFYWYRQILGQKVEFLVSFYNNEISEKSEIFDDQFSVERPDGSNFTLKIRSTKLEDSAMYFCASNAHRTGESVYEKLFFGSGTQLSVL.

V is TRBV18 and J is TRBJ2-3, with a possible D match to TRBD1 (6 bases). In germline, CDR1 is KGHSH, CDR2 LQKENI. With 3 bases removed from V and 5 bases from J, the gap between germline ends came to 12 bases. The CDR3 is 14 amino acids. CDR3 sequence: CASSPNRAGDTQYF. CDR3 bases: TGTGCCAGCTCACCCAACAGGGCTGGAGATACGCAGTATTTT. The complete variable domain, with remaining parts taken from reference TRBV18 and TRBJ2-3, reads NAGVMQNPRHLVRRRGQEARLRCSPMKGHSHVYWYRQLPEEGLKFMVYLQKENIIDESGMPKERFSAEFPKEGPSILRIQQVVRGDSAAYFCASSPNRAGDTQYFGPGTRLTVL.

This chain uses TRBV5-3 with TRBJ1-5, with a tentative D call TRBD1 (6 bases). TRBV5-3 is reported as an ORF; its role is uncertain. The CDR3 has 17 residues. V lost 1 base and J lost 3, with 17 bases in between. CDR3 nucleotides: TGTGCCAGAAGCTTGAGGAGGTCGGACAGATACAATCAGCCCCAGCATTTT. It codes for CARSLRRSDRYNQPQHF.

V is TRBV5-6 and J is TRBJ1-6; D may be TRBD1 (5 bases). CDR1 and CDR2 (germline): SGHDT, YYEEEE. The CDR3 has 16 amino acids. The V end was cut by 4 bases, the J end by 0 bases, with 11 bases between. CDR3 nucleotide sequence: TGTGCCAGCAGCCAGGGAGGGAGCTCCTATAATTCACCCCTCCACTTT. Protein: CASSQGGSSYNSPLHF.

This clone came up a few times. This chain links TRBV3-1 (or the pseudogene TRBV3-2) with TRBJ1-1; 9 bases align to TRBD1. The CDR3 covers 14 residues. With V trimmed by 3 bases and J by 5 bases, 4 bases remained unmatched. The germline V gene has CDR1 LGHDT and CDR2 YNNKEL (reference sequence). The CDR3 loop is CASSQGQGVTEAFF. The DNA of the CDR3 is TGTGCCAGCAGCCAGGGACAGGGTGTGACTGAAGCTTTCTTT.

The chain links TRBV5-1 to TRBJ1-2, with TRBD1 matching 7 bases. The CDR3 has 15 amino acids. The trim removed 4 bases at V and 6 bases at J, leaving 12 bases unmatched. Germline values: CDR1 SGHRS, CDR2 YFSETQ. This CDR3 is CASSQQFDRANGYTF. The CDR3 nucleotides are TGCGCCAGCAGCCAACAATTCGACAGGGCCAATGGCTACACCTTC.

The V and J genes are TRBV6-5 and TRBJ2-7, with TRBD1 matching over 7 bases. Germline V gene data show CDR1 as MNHEY and CDR2 as SVGAGI. Trimming took 8 bases from V and 0 from J; bases not matched to a gene: 10. The CDR3 runs 15 residues. CDR3 in amino acids: CASGKSRDSSYEQYF. The CDR3 DNA follows: TGTGCCAGCGGAAAAAGCCGGGACAGCTCCTACGAGCAGTACTTC.

CDR3 region: CASSSLAALSTDTQYF. The DNA of the CDR3 is TGTGCCAGCAGTTCGTTAGCCGCCCTTAGCACAGATACGCAGTATTTT. J is TRBJ2-3 and V is TRBV28; D not certain. CDR1 is MDHEN and CDR2 is SYDVKM in the germline V gene. The CDR3 has 16 amino acids. The V and J ends lost 4 bases and 0 bases respectively, with 14 bases between them. The whole variable domain, filled in from reference TRBV28 and TRBJ2-3, reads DVKVTQSSRYLVKRTGEKVFLECVQDMDHENMFWYRQDPGLGLRLIYFSYDVKMKEKGDIPEGYSVSREKKERFSLILESASTNQTSMYLCASSSLAALSTDTQYFGPGTRLTVL.

In its sample, this clone was seen once. V usage is TRBV5-6 and J usage is TRBJ1-2; 7 bases are shared with TRBD1. Trimming removed 2 bases from V and 5 bases from J; junction bases left unmatched: 3. This CDR3 contains 13 residues. Germline values: CDR1 SGHDT, CDR2 YYEEEE. As DNA, the CDR3 is TGTGCCAGCAGCTTACGACAGGGATATGGCTACACCTTC. Encoded protein: CASSLRQGYGYTF.

J is TRBJ1-3 and V is TRBV28, with unresolved D. This CDR3 spans 14 amino acids. Germline values: CDR1 MDHEN, CDR2 SYDVKM. V lost 7 bases and J 3 bases, leaving 13 bases between the germline ends. The CDR3 DNA is TGTGCCAGCACTCGTTTAGTTAATGGAAACACCATATATTTT. This translates into CASTRLVNGNTIYF.

J is TRBJ2-3 and V is TRBV9; perhaps TRBD2 as D (5 bases). Germline CDR1 and CDR2: SGDLS and YYNGEE. The CDR3 length is 14 residues. Trimming shortened V by 0 bases and J by 6 bases, and 11 bases separated the two germline ends. CDR3 region: CASSVEARRDTQYF. DNA for the CDR3: TGTGCCAGCAGCGTAGAGGCCCGGAGGGATACGCAGTATTTT.

The rearrangement uses TRBV19 and TRBJ1-1; 10 bases line up with TRBD1. After removal of 6 bases from V and 0 bases from J, the junction contained 13 bases not matched to a gene. Germline values: CDR1 LNHDA, CDR2 SQIVND (reference sequence). The CDR3 is 18 amino acids. CDR3 residues: CASSFRTGGLIMNTEAFF. In DNA form, the CDR3 reads TGTGCCAGTAGCTTTAGGACAGGGGGACTTATCATGAACACTGAAGCTTTCTTT.

The rearrangement links TRBV19 to TRBJ2-5; TRBD1 agrees at 7 bases. The CDR3 runs to 16 residues. The V and J ends lost 1 base and 5 bases, in that order; junction bases with no gene match: 10. CDR1 is LNHDA and CDR2 is SQIVND in the germline V gene (reference sequence). In DNA, the CDR3 is TGTGCCAGTAGTATAGGCGAGACAGGGTATCGGGAGACCCAGTACTTC. As protein: CASSIGETGYRETQYF.

The V gene is TRBV7-2, the J gene TRBJ2-1, with D maybe TRBD2 (6 bases). The germline V and J ends were trimmed by 3 bases and 12 bases, with 15 bases remaining between them. Germline V gives CDR1 SGHTA, CDR2 FQGNSA. The CDR3 consists of 13 residues. In DNA, the CDR3 is TGTGCCAGCAGCTTCCCCACTAGCCTATGGCAGTTCTTC. It is translated as CASSFPTSLWQFF.

The chain couples TRBV19 to TRBJ2-3; D not certain. Trimming took 6 bases from V and 2 from J, leaving 9 bases between them. CDR3 length: 13 amino acids. Germline CDR1 and CDR2: LNHDA and SQIVND (reference sequence). In nucleotides, the CDR3 is TGTGCCAGTAGGAGTTCCGACACAGATACGCAGTATTTT. Encoded protein: CASRSSDTDTQYF.

The chain couples TRBV6-5 to TRBJ1-5; TRBD1 is a possible D gene (6 bases). V dropped 6 bases and J dropped 4 bases, with 16 bases sitting between them. The CDR3 length is 15 residues. Germline-derived CDR1 and CDR2 are MNHEY and SVGAGI. Written as DNA, the CDR3 is TGTGCCAGCAGGACCCGGGGGGGCGGAAATCAGCCCCAGCATTTT. It specifies CASRTRGGGNQPQHF.

This clone has more than one count but fewer than ten. The CDR3 DNA reads TGTGCCACCATGACCCAACAGGGGTTGCGTTCACCCCTCCACTTT. It translates to CATMTQQGLRSPLHF. V gene TRBV28 combines with J gene TRBJ1-6; TRBD1 agrees at 7 bases. The CDR3 sequence is 15 residues long. Trimming cost V 10 bases and J 9 bases; bases outside gene matches: 15. Germline loops: CDR1 MDHEN, CDR2 SYDVKM.